This entry describes one T cell receptor beta chain. In germline, CDR1 is SGHTA, CDR2 FQGNSA. The V segment lost 5 bases and the J segment 0 bases; nucleotides outside the gene matches: 13. The CDR3 consists of 18 residues. The sample is drawn from a study of identical twins. A universal primer site came from template switching; cDNA carried unique molecular identifiers. TCRdb reprocessed the 5' RACE reads via MiXCR and lists one record per CDR3 protein. Of roughly 1.6 million distinct CDR3 sequences in the sample, about 31% are singletons; the top ten hold less than 0.35%. The sequencing input was cord blood. The TCR was taken from a newborn girl in good health. The chain is built from TRBV7-2 and TRBJ2-1; 7 positions match TRBD2. CDR3 sequence reads: CASSKVPVGGSSYNEQFF. CDR3 nucleotides: TGTGCCAGCAGCAAAGTTCCTGTTGGCGGGAGCTCCTACAATGAGCAGTTCTTC. The full variable domain, with the rest looked up from reference TRBV7-2 and TRBJ2-1, is GAGVSQSPSNKVTEKGKDVELRCDPISGHTALYWYRQSLGQGLEFLIYFQGNSAPDKSGLPSDRFSAERTGGSVSTLTIQRTQQEDSAVYLCASSKVPVGGSSYNEQFFGPGTRLTVL.